This TCR beta chain stems from a study of blood T cell repertoires in COVID-19. At the level of the study: The United States, Italy and Spain supplied acute and convalescent COVID-19 samples. PBMCs, B-cell-depleted T cells, or T cells were the source of the cDNA or gDNA that made up the material.

Donors in Cohort 3 counted as recovered after two negative PCRs, clearance, or symptom resolution. The CDR3 loop spans 15 amino acids. The V and J ends lost 6 bases and 7 bases, in that order; junction bases with no gene match: 13. In germline, CDR1 is SGHNT, CDR2 YYREEE (reference sequence). This clone was seen more than once but under ten times. The table came from immunoSEQ multiplex PCR; TCRdb's copy has only in-frame clones and leaves some out. Among some 210,000 clones listed, more than 80% were seen once. This chain uses TRBV5-4 with TRBJ2-1; TRBD2 aligns across 7 bases. The TCR sequence derives from a man aged 35 to 55 who had recovered from COVID-19. The specimen sequenced was PBMCs or T cells enriched from blood (not recorded which). The CDR3 DNA reads TGTGCCAGCACCCCCGGCGGGAGTTTCGGGAATGAGCAGTTCTTC. Its protein product is CASTPGGSFGNEQFF. Together with reference TRBV5-4 and TRBJ2-1, the CDR3 gives the full variable domain: ETGVTQSPTHLIKTRGQQVTLRCSSQSGHNTVSWYQQALGQGPQFIFQYYREEENGRGNFPPRFSGLQFPNYSSELNVNALELDDSALYLCASTPGGSFGNEQFFGPGTRLTVL.